These 9 T cell receptor beta chains share one sample of origin, sequenced in a study of cytomegalovirus exposure and HLA in healthy donors. Libraries were prepared by immunoSEQ multiplex PCR; TCRdb keeps only in-frame clonotypes and omits some of them. The sample lists 120,000 or so clones; over 85% were seen once. The specimen sequenced was PBMCs. All receptors come from a woman in her late teens or twenties in good health and CMV-seronegative.

The chain has TRBV4-3 and TRBJ2-5; the D gene is possibly TRBD2 (6 bases). Trimming stripped 0 bases from V and 4 bases from J, with 18 bases between. CDR3 length: 17 residues. Germline CDR1 and CDR2: LGHNA and YSLEER. The CDR3 DNA reads as TGCGCCAGCAGCCAAGAGATAGCGGTGGATTCTGCAGAGACCCAGTACTTC. Its protein is CASSQEIAVDSAETQYF.

This sequence joins TRBV28 and TRBJ1-1; D may be TRBD1 (5 bases). Trimming left V 6 bases short and J 4 bases short, with 12 bases between. This CDR3 contains 13 residues. The germline CDR1 and CDR2 sequences are MDHEN and SYDVKM. CDR3 DNA: TGTGCCAGCAGGCAAGCGGGGGGCACTGAAGCTTTCTTT. Amino acids: CASRQAGGTEAFF.

CDR3 coding DNA: TGCGCCAGCAGCCAAGCTAGCGGGGGGGGTCACTACAATGAGCAGTTCTTC. Protein product: CASSQASGGGHYNEQFF. The chain employs TRBV4-1 and TRBJ2-1; 12 bases fit TRBD2. Germline CDR1 and CDR2: MGHRA and YSYEKL. The CDR3 loop spans 17 amino acids. Trimming at V came to 1 base and at J to 3 bases, leaving 4 bases not matched to a gene.

The chain carries TRBV6-4 and TRBJ2-1, with 8 bases matching TRBD1. The CDR3 totals 15 residues. V gave up 6 bases and J gave up 4 bases; unmatched junction bases: 8. Germline CDR1 MRHNA, CDR2 SNTAGT. The CDR3 loop is CASSAGRGPYNEQFF. CDR3 DNA: TGTGCCAGCAGCGCCGGCAGGGGGCCTTACAATGAGCAGTTCTTC.

J is TRBJ1-2 and V is TRBV7-9; TRBD1 is a possible D gene (6 bases). Germline CDR1 SEHNR, CDR2 FQNEAQ (reference sequence). The V end lost 2 bases, the J end lost 8 bases, and 18 bases lay between the germline ends. The CDR3 loop spans 15 amino acids. The CDR3 protein is CASSLPERQVYGYTF. The CDR3 bases are TGTGCCAGCAGCTTACCAGAAAGACAGGTCTACGGCTACACCTTC.

The gene calls are TRBV7-8 and TRBJ1-1; 8 bases are a match to TRBD1. V was clipped by 4 bases and J by 5 bases; unmatched bases: 12. The CDR3 is 16 residues long. Germline V gene data show CDR1 as SGHVS and CDR2 as FQNEAQ. Here the CDR3 reads CASSSRRDRPGTEAFF. The CDR3 DNA reads TGTGCCAGCAGCTCCCGGCGGGACAGGCCGGGGACTGAAGCTTTCTTT.

This chain links TRBV14 with TRBJ1-2, with a weak D call TRBD1 (6 bases). This CDR3 is built from 13 residues. CDR1 and CDR2 from the germline V gene are SGHDN and FVKESK. Trimming removed 7 bases at V and 4 bases at J, with 13 bases between. CDR3 nucleotide sequence: TGTGCCAGCAACCCAACAGGGTTCTATGGCTACACCTTC. Its protein product is CASNPTGFYGYTF.

The chain's CDR3 is CASSIGRQVHEAFF. The CDR3 bases are TGTGCCAGTAGTATAGGAAGACAGGTCCATGAAGCTTTCTTT. This chain joins TRBV19 and TRBJ1-1, with D tentatively TRBD1 (6 bases). Trimming took 1 base from V and 7 from J, leaving 13 bases between them. Germline-derived CDR1 and CDR2 are LNHDA and SQIVND (reference sequence). The CDR3 is 14 residues long.

This clone was detected only once. Other DNA sequences in the sample encode the same CDR3. The chain combines TRBV15 with TRBJ1-5; D gene ambiguous. This CDR3 has 14 residues. The V gene lost 0 bases and the J gene lost 2 bases, with 5 bases spanning the gap. Germline V lookup: CDR1 LNHNV, CDR2 YYDKDF (reference sequence). This chain's CDR3 is CATSRDRGNQPQHF. The DNA for the CDR3 is TGTGCCACCAGCAGAGATCGAGGCAATCAGCCCCAGCATTTT.